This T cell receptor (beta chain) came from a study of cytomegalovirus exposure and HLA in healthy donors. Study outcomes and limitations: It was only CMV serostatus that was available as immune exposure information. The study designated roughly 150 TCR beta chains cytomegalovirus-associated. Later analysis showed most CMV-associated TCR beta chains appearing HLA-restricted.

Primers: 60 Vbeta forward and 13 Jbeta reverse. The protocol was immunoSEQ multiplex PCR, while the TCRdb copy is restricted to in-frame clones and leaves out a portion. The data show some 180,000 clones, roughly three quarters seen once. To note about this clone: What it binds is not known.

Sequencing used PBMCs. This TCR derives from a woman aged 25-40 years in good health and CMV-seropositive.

The CDR3 reads CASSREGPGGTKNIQYF. The CDR3 coding sequence is TGCGCCAGCAGCCGCGAGGGTCCGGGGGGGACCAAAAACATTCAGTACTTC. The J gene is TRBJ2-4, the V gene TRBV4-3; TRBD2 aligns across 8 bases. In germline, CDR1 is LGHNA, CDR2 YSLEER. After removal of 4 bases from V and 2 bases from J, the junction contained 10 bases not matched to a gene. The CDR3 consists of 17 residues.